The present T cell receptor beta chain was sequenced within a study of blood T cell repertoires in COVID-19. Turning to the study itself: COVID-19 samples from acute and convalescent phases originated in the United States, Italy and Spain. Nucleic acid was either cDNA or gDNA, and it came from T cells, B-cell-depleted T cells, or PBMCs.

Original handling: Nucleated cell counts were estimated from reference gene primer amplification. The assay was immunoSEQ multiplex PCR, and TCRdb's table has in-frame clones only and misses some. Clone size and the V and J calls come from that table; the DNA yielded D and trimming. Of 450,000 to 500,000 clones in the sample, 80% to 90% were seen once. Trimming took off 1 base at V and 1 base at J, with 11 bases between the two ends. The CDR3 sequence is 15 residues long. Germline V lookup: CDR1 SGHVS, CDR2 FQNEAQ. The clonotype was recovered from a human donor in a cohort sampled during active COVID-19. This sequence joins TRBV7-8 and TRBJ2-7, with D perhaps TRBD2 (6 bases). Specimen: peripheral blood. The CDR3 bases are TGTGCCAGCAGCTTAGGTACGGGAGTTTCCTACGAGCAGTACTTC. Protein sequence: CASSLGTGVSYEQYF.